The rows below give T cell receptor beta chains drawn from one sample of a study of blood T cell repertoires in COVID-19. Clones were sequenced by immunoSEQ multiplex PCR, and TCRdb holds only the in-frame ones, with some missing. The sample has more than 95,000 clones, about nine tenths seen once. The sample comprised peripheral blood. The receptors here all came from a human donor with active COVID-19. The donor label of this sample is uncertain. Each CDR3 is given with its conserved first and last residue. A D gene is named only where the DNA matches it firmly. Some rows mark clone size as missing; the rest say once, few, many or name a class of expanded clone.

v_gene	d_gene	j_gene	abundance	CDR3nt	CDR3aa
TRBV19	NA	TRBJ1-5	NA	TGTGCCAGTAGTGTCCGGGATTCGAGCAATCAGCCCCAGCATTTT	CASSVRDSSNQPQHF
TRBV19	NA	TRBJ2-5	NA	TGTGCCAGTAATGGAGGGATGGCGGAGACCCAGTACTTC	CASNGGMAETQYF
TRBV9	TRBD1	TRBJ1-1	NA	TGTGCCAGCAGCCCACGGGACAGGGGGAACACTGAAGCTTTCTTT	CASSPRDRGNTEAFF
TRBV3-1/TRBV3-2	NA	TRBJ1-1	NA	TGTGCCAGCAGCCATATCGGACAGAGACTAATGAACACTGAAGCTTTCTTT	CASSHIGQRLMNTEAFF
TRBV5-1	TRBD2	TRBJ2-3	NA	TGCGCCAGCAGCTTGGAAGGGACTAGCGGGGGGAAAAGCACAGATACGCAGTATTTT	CASSLEGTSGGKSTDTQYF
TRBV28	NA	TRBJ2-7	NA	TGTGCCAGCAGTTTGGTACAGCTACACGAGCAGTACTTC	CASSLVQLHEQYF
TRBV2	NA	TRBJ1-1	NA	TGTGCCAGCTCGGCGGGATTTACGAACACTGAAGCTTTCTTT	CASSAGFTNTEAFF
TRBV12-3/TRBV12-4	NA	TRBJ2-3	NA	TGTGCCAGCAGACTTTCAAGCACAGATACGCAGTATTTT	CASRLSSTDTQYF
TRBV11-2	NA	TRBJ1-3	NA	TGTGCCAGCAGCTTAGGACAGGACTCTGGAAACACCATATATTTT	CASSLGQDSGNTIYF
TRBV19	NA	TRBJ2-2	NA	TGTGCCAGTAGTATCGGAGGTACCGCGAACACCGGGGAGCTGTTTTTT	CASSIGGTANTGELFF
TRBV11-2	TRBD1	TRBJ2-5	NA	TGTGCCAGCAGCTCGAGCAGGGGGCCAGAGACCCAGTACTTC	CASSSSRGPETQYF
TRBV6-5	TRBD1	TRBJ2-4	NA	TGTGCCAGCAGGGACAGGGGGTCGGCCAAAAACATTCAGTACTTC	CASRDRGSAKNIQYF
TRBV6-2/TRBV6-3	NA	TRBJ2-6	NA	TGTGCCAGCAGTTACGGAGGGGCTGGGGCCAACGTCCTGACTTTC	CASSYGGAGANVLTF
TRBV7-2	NA	TRBJ2-4	NA	TGTGCCAGCAGCCTGAATCCCAGGCGGACTAAAAACATTCAGTACTTC	CASSLNPRRTKNIQYF
TRBV27	NA	TRBJ1-2	NA	TGTGCCAGCAGTTTATCGGGCCCCTATGGCTACACCTTC	CASSLSGPYGYTF
TRBV10-3	NA	TRBJ1-2	NA	TGTGCCATCAGTGGAAGGGGAAGAGGTGGCTACACCTTC	CAISGRGRGGYTF
TRBV19	NA	TRBJ2-1	NA	TGTGCCAGTAGTATAAGAAGCCTAGCTGGTGTCGGGAATGAGCAGTTCTTC	CASSIRSLAGVGNEQFF
TRBV29-1	TRBD1	TRBJ2-5	NA	TGCAGCGTTACCAGGGGGCCTGCAGAGACCCAGTACTTC	CSVTRGPAETQYF
TRBV27	NA	TRBJ2-3	NA	TGTGCCAGCAGTTTTGGGTACGGGGGCACAGATACGCAGTATTTT	CASSFGYGGTDTQYF
TRBV19	TRBD1	TRBJ1-1	few	TGTGCCAGTAGTTTCCAACCGGGACAGGCTGCTGAAGCTTTCTTT	CASSFQPGQAAEAFF
TRBV19	TRBD1	TRBJ2-7	NA	TGTGCCAGCAGTAACAGGGGCGAGCAGTACTTC	CASSNRGEQYF
TRBV10-3	TRBD1	TRBJ1-2	few	TGTGCCATCAGCGACAGGGACAGGAACTATGGCTACACCTTC	CAISDRDRNYGYTF
TRBV10-3	TRBD2	TRBJ2-3	once	TGTGCCATCAGTGAGTCGGGCGGGGGTAGCACAGATACGCAGTATTTT	CAISESGGGSTDTQYF
TRBV4-3	NA	TRBJ2-2	once	TGCGCCAGCAGCCTCCTCATAGCGGGACAGGGTAGAGCCGGGGAGCTGTTTTTT	CASSLLIAGQGRAGELFF
TRBV7-9	TRBD1	TRBJ1-3	NA	TGTGCCAGCATTAATAGGAGGCTGACAGGGGGGCCAGGAAACACCATATATTTT	CASINRRLTGGPGNTIYF
TRBV7-2	TRBD2	TRBJ2-2	NA	TGTGCCAGCAGACAATATAGCGGGGTCACCGGGGAGCTGTTTTTT	CASRQYSGVTGELFF